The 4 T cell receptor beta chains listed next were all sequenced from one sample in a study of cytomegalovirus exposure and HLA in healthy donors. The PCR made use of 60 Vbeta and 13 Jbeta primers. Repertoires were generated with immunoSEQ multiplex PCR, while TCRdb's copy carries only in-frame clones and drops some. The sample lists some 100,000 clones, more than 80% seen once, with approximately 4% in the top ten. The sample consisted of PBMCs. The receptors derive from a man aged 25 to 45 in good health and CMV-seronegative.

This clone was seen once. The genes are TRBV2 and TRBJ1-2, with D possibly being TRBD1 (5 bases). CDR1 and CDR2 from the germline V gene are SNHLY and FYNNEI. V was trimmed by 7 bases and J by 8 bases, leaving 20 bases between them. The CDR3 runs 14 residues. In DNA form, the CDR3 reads TGTGCCAGCACCCCCGGACGAGCAGGGAACGGCTACACCTTC. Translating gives CASTPGRAGNGYTF.

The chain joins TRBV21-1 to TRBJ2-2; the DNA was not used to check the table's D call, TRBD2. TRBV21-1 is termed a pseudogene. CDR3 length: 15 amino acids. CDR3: CASLSSGVNTGELFF. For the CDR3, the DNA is TGTGCCAGCCTCTCTAGCGGGGTTAACACCGGGGAGCTGTTTTTT.

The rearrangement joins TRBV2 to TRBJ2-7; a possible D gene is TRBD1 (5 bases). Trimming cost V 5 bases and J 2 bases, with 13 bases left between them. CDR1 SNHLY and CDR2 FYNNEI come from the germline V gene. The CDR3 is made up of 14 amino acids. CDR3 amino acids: CASSYHRKAYEQYF. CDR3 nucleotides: TGTGCCAGCAGTTACCACAGGAAAGCCTACGAGCAGTACTTC.

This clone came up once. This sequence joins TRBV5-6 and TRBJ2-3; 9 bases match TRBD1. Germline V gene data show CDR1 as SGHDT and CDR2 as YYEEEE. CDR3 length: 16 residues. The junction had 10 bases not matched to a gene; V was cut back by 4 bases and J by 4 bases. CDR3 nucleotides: TGTGCCAGCAGCCCTGGACTGGGGACAGGGTCAGATACGCAGTATTTT. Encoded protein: CASSPGLGTGSDTQYF.